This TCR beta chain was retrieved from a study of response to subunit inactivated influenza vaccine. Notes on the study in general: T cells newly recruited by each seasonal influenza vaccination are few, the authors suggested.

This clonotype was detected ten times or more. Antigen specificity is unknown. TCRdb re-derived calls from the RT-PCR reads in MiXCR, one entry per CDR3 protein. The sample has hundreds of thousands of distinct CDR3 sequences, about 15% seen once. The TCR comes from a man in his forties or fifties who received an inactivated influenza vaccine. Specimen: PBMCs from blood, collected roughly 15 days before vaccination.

CDR3 loop: CASRILSGAYNEQFF. DNA of the CDR3: TGTGCCAGCAGGATACTCTCAGGGGCGTACAATGAGCAGTTCTTC. This chain uses TRBV5-5 with TRBJ2-1; tentative D call: TRBD1 (6 bases). The CDR3 has 15 residues. Germline V gives CDR1 SGHKS, CDR2 YYEKEE (reference sequence). The V and J ends lost 5 bases and 4 bases respectively, with 16 bases between them.